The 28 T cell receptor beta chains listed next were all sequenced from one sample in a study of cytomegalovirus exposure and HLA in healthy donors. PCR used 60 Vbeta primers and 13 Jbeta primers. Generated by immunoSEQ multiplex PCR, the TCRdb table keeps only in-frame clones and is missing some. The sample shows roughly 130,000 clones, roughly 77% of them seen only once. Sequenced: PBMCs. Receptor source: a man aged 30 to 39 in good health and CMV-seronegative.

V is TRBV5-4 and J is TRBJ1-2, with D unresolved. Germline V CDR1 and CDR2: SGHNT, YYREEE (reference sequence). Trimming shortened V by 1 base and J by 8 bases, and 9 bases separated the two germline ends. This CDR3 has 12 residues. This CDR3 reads CASSLNYIGYTF. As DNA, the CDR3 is TGTGCCAGCAGCTTGAATTACATAGGCTACACCTTC.

The CDR3 bases are TGTGCCAGCAGCGGAACGGGACTCTCAGCGGGCGAGCAGTACTTC. Its translation is CASSGTGLSAGEQYF. The chain recombines TRBV5-4 with TRBJ2-7, with a possible D match to TRBD2 (6 bases). CDR3 length equals 15 residues. Trimming shortened V by 4 bases and J by 6 bases, and 20 bases separated the two germline ends. CDR1 and CDR2 from the germline V gene are SGHNT and YYREEE (reference sequence). Full variable domain (outside the CDR3, taken from reference TRBV5-4 and TRBJ2-7): ETGVTQSPTHLIKTRGQQVTLRCSSQSGHNTVSWYQQALGQGPQFIFQYYREEENGRGNFPPRFSGLQFPNYSSELNVNALELDDSALYLCASSGTGLSAGEQYFGPGTRLTVT.

In nucleotides, the CDR3 is TGTGCCAGCAGCCCGACAAGGAACACCGGGGAGCTGTTTTTT. Translation: CASSPTRNTGELFF. The chain employs TRBV7-2 and TRBJ2-2; D unresolved. The V end was cut by 5 bases, the J end by 1 base, with 8 bases between. Germline V gene sequence: CDR1 SGHTA, CDR2 FQGNSA. This CDR3 has 14 amino acids.

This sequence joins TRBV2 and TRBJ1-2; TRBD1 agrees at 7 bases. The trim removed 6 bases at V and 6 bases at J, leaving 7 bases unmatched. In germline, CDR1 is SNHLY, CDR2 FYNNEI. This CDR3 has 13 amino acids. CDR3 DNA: TGTGCCAGCAGGGACGACAGGGCAGATGGCTACACCTTC. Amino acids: CASRDDRADGYTF.

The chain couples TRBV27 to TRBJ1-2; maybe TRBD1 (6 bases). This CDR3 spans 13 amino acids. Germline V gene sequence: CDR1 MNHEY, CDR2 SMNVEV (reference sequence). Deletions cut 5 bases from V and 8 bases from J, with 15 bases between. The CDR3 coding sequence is TGTGCCAGCAGTACACGAGCAGGGGAAGGCTACACCTTC. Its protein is CASSTRAGEGYTF.

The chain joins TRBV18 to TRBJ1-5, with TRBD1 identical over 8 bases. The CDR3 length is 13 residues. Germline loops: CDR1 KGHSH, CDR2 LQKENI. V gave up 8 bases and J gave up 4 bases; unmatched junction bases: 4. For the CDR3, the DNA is TGTGCCAGCACCCGGGACAGGAATCAGCCCCAGCATTTT. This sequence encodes CASTRDRNQPQHF.

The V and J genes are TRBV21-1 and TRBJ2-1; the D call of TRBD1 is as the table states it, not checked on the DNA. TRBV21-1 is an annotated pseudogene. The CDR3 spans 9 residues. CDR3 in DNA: TGTGCCAGCGGGCCTGCTAAGTTCTTC. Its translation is CASGPAKFF.

The CDR3 DNA reads TGTGCCAGCAGCAAAGGGACCGGGAGCTCTGGAAACACCATATATTTT. The encoded protein is CASSKGTGSSGNTIYF. V usage is TRBV21-1 and J usage is TRBJ1-3. TRBV21-1 is a listed pseudogene. This CDR3 comprises 16 residues.

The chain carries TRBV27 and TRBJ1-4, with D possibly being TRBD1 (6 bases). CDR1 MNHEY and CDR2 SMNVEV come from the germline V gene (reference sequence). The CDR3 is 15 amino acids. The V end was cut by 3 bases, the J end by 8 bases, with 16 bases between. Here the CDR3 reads CASSFHKQGYEKLFF. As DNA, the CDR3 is TGTGCCAGCAGTTTTCATAAACAGGGATACGAAAAACTGTTTTTT.

The chain's CDR3 is CASSLGGMYEQFF. In DNA, the CDR3 is TGTGCCAGCAGCTTAGGGGGCATGTATGAGCAGTTCTTC. The chain carries TRBV11-3 and TRBJ2-1, with D tentatively TRBD1 (5 bases). CDR1 is SGHNT, CDR2 YENEEA, per germline. There are 13 residues in the CDR3. V gave up 1 base and J gave up 8 bases, with 9 bases separating them. Filled out from reference TRBV11-3 and TRBJ2-1, the complete variable domain reads EAGVVQSPRYKIIEKKQPVAFWCNPISGHNTLYWYLQNLGQGPELLIRYENEEAVDDSQLPKDRFSAERLKGVDSTLKIQPAELGDSAVYLCASSLGGMYEQFFGPGTRLTVL.

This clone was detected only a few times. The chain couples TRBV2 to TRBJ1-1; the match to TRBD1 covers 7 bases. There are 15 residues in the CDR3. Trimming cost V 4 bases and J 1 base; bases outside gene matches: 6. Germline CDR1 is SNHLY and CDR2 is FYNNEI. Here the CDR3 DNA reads TGTGCCAGCAGTGGACATAACAGGGGGAACACTGAAGCTTTCTTT. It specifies CASSGHNRGNTEAFF.

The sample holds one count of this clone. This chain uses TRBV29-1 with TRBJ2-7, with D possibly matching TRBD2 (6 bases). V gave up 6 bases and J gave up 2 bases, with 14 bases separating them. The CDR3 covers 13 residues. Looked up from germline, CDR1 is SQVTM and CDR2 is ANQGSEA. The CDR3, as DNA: TGCAGCGTCGGGACTCCTTTGACCTACGAGCAGTACTTC. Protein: CSVGTPLTYEQYF.

The CDR3 reads CASSPGQGAYEQYF. CDR3 sequence (DNA): TGTGCCAGCTCACCGGGACAGGGGGCCTACGAGCAGTACTTC. The chain links TRBV18 to TRBJ2-7; the match to TRBD1 covers 11 bases. Per germline, CDR1 KGHSH and CDR2 LQKENI. The CDR3 extends over 14 amino acids. Trimming cost V 3 bases and J 2 bases; bases outside gene matches: 0.

The CDR3 loop reads CASRHRARGYTF. In DNA form, the CDR3 reads TGTGCCAGCAGGCACAGGGCGCGAGGCTACACCTTC. The chain carries TRBV2 and TRBJ1-2; D possibly corresponds to TRBD1 (6 bases). The CDR3 length is 12 residues. CDR1 is SNHLY, CDR2 FYNNEI, per germline. V was shortened by 6 bases and J by 8 bases, with 13 bases between the two germline ends.

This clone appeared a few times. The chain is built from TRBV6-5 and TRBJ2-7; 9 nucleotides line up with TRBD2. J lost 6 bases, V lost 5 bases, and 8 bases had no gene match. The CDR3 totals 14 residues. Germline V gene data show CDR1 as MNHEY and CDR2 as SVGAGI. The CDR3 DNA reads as TGTGCCAGCAGTCCCGGCGCGGGAGGGTCCGAGCAGTACTTC. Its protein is CASSPGAGGSEQYF.

For the CDR3, the DNA is TGTGCCAGCACCGACAGGGGCAGCTCCTACGAGCAGTACTTC. It yields the protein CASTDRGSSYEQYF. The chain is built from TRBV6-1 and TRBJ2-7, with 8 bases fitting TRBD1. Germline V gene lookup returns CDR1 MNHNS and CDR2 SASEGT. The J segment lost 0 bases and the V segment lost 7 bases, leaving 5 bases of the junction unmatched. This CDR3 spans 14 amino acids.

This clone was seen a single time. CDR3 loop: CSVARGGEKLFF. In DNA, the CDR3 is TGCAGCGTTGCGCGAGGAGGCGAAAAACTGTTTTTT. The rearrangement uses TRBV29-1 and TRBJ1-4; D gene ambiguous. CDR1 is SQVTM and CDR2 is ANQGSEA in the germline V gene. Trimming removed 4 bases at V and 8 bases at J, with 11 bases between. The CDR3 is 12 amino acids.

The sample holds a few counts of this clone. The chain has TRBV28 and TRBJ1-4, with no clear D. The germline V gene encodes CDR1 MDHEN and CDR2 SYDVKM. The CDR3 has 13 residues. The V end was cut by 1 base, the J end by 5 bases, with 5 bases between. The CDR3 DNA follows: TGTGCCAGCAGTTTATTTGCGAATGAAAAACTGTTTTTT. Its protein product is CASSLFANEKLFF.

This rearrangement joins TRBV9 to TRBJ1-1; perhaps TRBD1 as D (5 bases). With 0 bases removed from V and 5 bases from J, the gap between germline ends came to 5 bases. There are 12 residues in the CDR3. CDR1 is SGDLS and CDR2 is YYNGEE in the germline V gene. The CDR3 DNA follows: TGTGCCAGCAGCGTAGGACAGACTGAAGCTTTCTTT. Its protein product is CASSVGQTEAFF.

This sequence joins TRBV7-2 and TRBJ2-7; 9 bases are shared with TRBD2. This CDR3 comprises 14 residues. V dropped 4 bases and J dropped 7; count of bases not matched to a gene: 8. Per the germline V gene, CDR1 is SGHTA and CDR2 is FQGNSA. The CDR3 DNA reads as TGTGCCAGCAGCTCCGTAGCGGGAGAGGGGGAGCAGTACTTC. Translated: CASSSVAGEGEQYF.

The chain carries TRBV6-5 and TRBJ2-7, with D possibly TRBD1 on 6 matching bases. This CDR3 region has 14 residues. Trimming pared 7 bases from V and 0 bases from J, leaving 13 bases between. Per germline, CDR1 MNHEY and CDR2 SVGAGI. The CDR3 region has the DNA TGTGCCAGCACTTCCTCACAGGGCTCCTACGAGCAGTACTTC. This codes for CASTSSQGSYEQYF.

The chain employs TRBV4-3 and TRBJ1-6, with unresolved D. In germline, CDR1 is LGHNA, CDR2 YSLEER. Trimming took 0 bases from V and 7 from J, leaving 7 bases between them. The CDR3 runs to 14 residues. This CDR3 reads CASSQEWQNSPLHF. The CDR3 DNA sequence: TGCGCCAGCAGCCAAGAATGGCAAAATTCACCCCTCCACTTT.

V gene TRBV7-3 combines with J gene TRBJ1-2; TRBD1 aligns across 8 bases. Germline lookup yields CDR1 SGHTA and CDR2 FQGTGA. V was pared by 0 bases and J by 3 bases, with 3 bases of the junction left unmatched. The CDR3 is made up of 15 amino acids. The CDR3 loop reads CASSLTQGADYGYTF. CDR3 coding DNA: TGTGCCAGCAGCTTAACGCAGGGGGCTGACTATGGCTACACCTTC.

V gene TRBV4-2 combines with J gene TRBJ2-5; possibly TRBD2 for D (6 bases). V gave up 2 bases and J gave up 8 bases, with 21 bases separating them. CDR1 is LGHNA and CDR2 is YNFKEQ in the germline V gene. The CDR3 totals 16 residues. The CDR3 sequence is CASSQLLSGAKSTQYF. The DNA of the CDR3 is TGTGCCAGCAGCCAATTGCTTAGCGGAGCTAAGTCCACCCAGTACTTC.

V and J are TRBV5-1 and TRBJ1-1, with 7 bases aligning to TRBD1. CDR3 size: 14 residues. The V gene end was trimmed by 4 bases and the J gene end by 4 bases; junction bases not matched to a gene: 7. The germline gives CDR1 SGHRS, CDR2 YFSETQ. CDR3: CASSHQAGGTEAFF. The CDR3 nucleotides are TGCGCCAGCAGCCATCAAGCAGGGGGCACTGAAGCTTTCTTT.

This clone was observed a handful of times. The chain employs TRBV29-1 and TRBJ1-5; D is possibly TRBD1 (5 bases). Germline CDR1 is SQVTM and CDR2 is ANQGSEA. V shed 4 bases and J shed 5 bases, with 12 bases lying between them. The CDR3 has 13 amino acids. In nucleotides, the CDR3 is TGCAGCGTTGCTGGAGGGGAGCATCAGCCCCAGCATTTT. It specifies CSVAGGEHQPQHF.

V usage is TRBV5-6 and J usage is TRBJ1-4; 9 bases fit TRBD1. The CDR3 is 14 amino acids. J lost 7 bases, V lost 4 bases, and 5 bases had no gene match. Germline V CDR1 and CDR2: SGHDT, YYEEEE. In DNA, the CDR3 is TGTGCCAGCAGCGGGGACAGGGCAGGTGAAAAACTGTTTTTT. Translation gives CASSGDRAGEKLFF.

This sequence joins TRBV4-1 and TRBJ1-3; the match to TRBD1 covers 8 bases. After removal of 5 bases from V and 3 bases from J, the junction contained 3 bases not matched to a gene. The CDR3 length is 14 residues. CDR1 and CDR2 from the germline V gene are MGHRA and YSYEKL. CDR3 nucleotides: TGCGCCAGCAGCGGAACAGGGGGTGGAAACACCATATATTTT. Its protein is CASSGTGGGNTIYF.